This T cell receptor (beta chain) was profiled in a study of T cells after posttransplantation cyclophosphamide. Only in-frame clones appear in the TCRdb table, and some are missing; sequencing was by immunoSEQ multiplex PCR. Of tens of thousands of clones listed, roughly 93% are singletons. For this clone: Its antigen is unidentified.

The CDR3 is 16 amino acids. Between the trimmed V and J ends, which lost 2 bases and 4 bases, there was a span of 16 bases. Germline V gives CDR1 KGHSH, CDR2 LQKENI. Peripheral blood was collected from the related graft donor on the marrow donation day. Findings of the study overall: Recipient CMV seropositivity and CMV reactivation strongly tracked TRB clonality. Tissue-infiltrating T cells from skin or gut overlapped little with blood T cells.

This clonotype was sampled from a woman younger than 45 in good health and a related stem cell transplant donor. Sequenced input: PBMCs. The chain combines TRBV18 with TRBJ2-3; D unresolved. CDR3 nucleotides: TGTGCCAGCTCACCAAGAGGTGGGTCTGCGCCAGATACGCAGTATTTT. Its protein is CASSPRGGSAPDTQYF.